Below are 23 T cell receptor beta chains sequenced from a single sample in a study of T-cell reconstitution after alpha-beta-depleted transplantation in children. During its preparation, the TCRbeta library received unique molecular identifiers. TCRdb ran MiXCR on the PCR reads and lists one entry per CDR3 protein. The sample holds fewer than 550,000 distinct CDR3 sequences; approximately 10% are singletons and the top ten take roughly 15%. Sequenced material: PBMCs, mostly from graft donor cells, taken 180 days after TCRalphabeta/CD19-depleted stem cell transplant. These TCRs come from a female patient aged 2 to 10 who had a stem cell transplant for aplastic anemia, so the T cells may come from the graft donor.

The sample holds a few counts of this clonotype. The CDR3 nucleotides are TGCGCCAGCAGCTCTGGGGGGATTCGGTACGAGCAGTACTTC. Its translation: CASSSGGIRYEQYF. This chain joins TRBV5-1 and TRBJ2-7, with a weak D call TRBD2 (6 bases). Per the germline V gene, CDR1 is SGHRS and CDR2 is YFSETQ. This CDR3 comprises 14 residues. V was trimmed by 3 bases and J by 4 bases, leaving 14 bases between them. The full variable domain, its missing parts supplied by reference TRBV5-1 and TRBJ2-7, is KAGVTQTPRYLIKTRGQQVTLSCSPISGHRSVSWYQQTPGQGLQFLFEYFSETQRNKGNFPGRFSGRQFSNSRSEMNVSTLELGDSALYLCASSSGGIRYEQYFGPGTRLTVT.

This clonotype was counted only a few times. This sequence joins TRBV6-2 or TRBV6-3 and TRBJ2-3; weak D call: TRBD1 (6 bases). The CDR3 consists of 15 residues. Trimming took off 2 bases at V and 4 bases at J, with 13 bases between the two ends. Germline V gives CDR1 MNHEY, CDR2 SVGEGT. CDR3 sequence reads: CASSYRAQGSDTQYF. The CDR3 nucleotides are TGTGCCAGCAGTTACCGGGCCCAGGGGTCAGATACGCAGTATTTT.

This clonotype has a handful of counts. This chain links TRBV15 with TRBJ2-1; 12 nucleotides align to TRBD2. This CDR3 is built from 16 residues. V gave up 1 base and J gave up 9 bases; unmatched junction bases: 7. CDR1 is LNHNV and CDR2 is YYDKDF in the germline V gene (reference sequence). The DNA of the CDR3 is TGTGCCACCAGCAGAGTTACTAGCGGGAGGTTTCGTGAGCAGTTCTTC. Its translation is CATSRVTSGRFREQFF. Full variable domain (remainder filled in from reference TRBV15 and TRBJ2-1): DAMVIQNPRYQVTQFGKPVTLSCSQTLNHNVMYWYQQKSSQAPKLLFHYYDKDFNNEADTPDNFQSRRPNTSFCFLDIRSPGLGDTAMYLCATSRVTSGRFREQFFGPGTRLTVL.

This clonotype was seen only a few times. V gene TRBV29-1 combines with J gene TRBJ1-1; 7 bases are a match to TRBD1. The J segment lost 1 base and the V segment lost 6 bases, leaving 5 bases of the junction unmatched. The germline V gene encodes CDR1 SQVTM and CDR2 ANQGSEA. The CDR3 totals 13 residues. The CDR3 protein is CSVNNRGNTEAFF. The CDR3 DNA is TGCAGCGTCAATAACAGGGGGAACACTGAAGCTTTCTTT.

There are a few counts of this clonotype. V and J are TRBV27 and TRBJ2-7, with 7 bases matching TRBD1. The CDR3 is 15 amino acids. With V trimmed by 0 bases and J by 3 bases, 5 bases remained unmatched. CDR1 and CDR2 from the germline V gene are MNHEY and SMNVEV (reference sequence). The CDR3 sequence: CASSLSGQGVYEQYV. In DNA form, the CDR3 reads TGTGCCAGCAGTTTATCTGGGCAGGGGGTCTACGAGCAGTACGTC.

This clonotype was picked up a small number of times. V usage is TRBV11-2 and J usage is TRBJ2-1, with 10 bases matching TRBD1. This CDR3 comprises 18 residues. V dropped 4 bases and J dropped 3; count of bases not matched to a gene: 12. CDR1 is SGHAT, CDR2 FQNNGV, per germline. CDR3 DNA sequence: TGTGCCAGCAGCTCGGGGTGGGACAGGGGTTACTACTACAATGAGCAGTTCTTC. Translating gives CASSSGWDRGYYYNEQFF.

This clonotype was found a few times. V usage is TRBV29-1 and J usage is TRBJ2-5; tentatively, D is TRBD1 (6 bases). The germline CDR1 and CDR2 sequences are SQVTM and ANQGSEA. The CDR3 is made up of 14 amino acids. V lost 2 bases and J 5 bases, leaving 15 bases between the germline ends. In nucleotides, the CDR3 is TGCAGCGTTGAAACCAGGGGCGCTTGGGAGACCCAGTACTTC. Protein sequence: CSVETRGAWETQYF.

This clonotype was recorded many times. The chain employs TRBV12-3 or TRBV12-4 and TRBJ2-5, with 9 bases that match TRBD2. Trimming at V came to 6 bases and at J to 5 bases, leaving 7 bases not matched to a gene. The CDR3 consists of 14 residues. The CDR3 reads CASSLSGSGETQYF. CDR3 coding DNA: TGTGCCAGCAGCCTTAGCGGGAGTGGGGAGACCCAGTACTTC.

The chain couples TRBV2 to TRBJ2-1, with TRBD2 matching over 14 bases. The CDR3 consists of 15 residues. Trimming at V came to 6 bases and at J to 9 bases, leaving 7 bases not matched to a gene. Germline V gene lookup returns CDR1 SNHLY and CDR2 FYNNEI. CDR3 residues: CASRPTSGRAGEQFF. CDR3 coding DNA: TGTGCCAGCAGGCCGACTAGCGGGAGGGCCGGTGAGCAGTTCTTC.

V usage is TRBV7-6 and J usage is TRBJ2-5; D is uncertain. V lost 5 bases and J lost 0, with 10 bases in between. From germline, CDR1 is SGHVS and CDR2 FNYEAQ. The CDR3 totals 14 residues. This CDR3 is CASSPVGNQETQYF. The CDR3 DNA is TGTGCCAGCAGCCCAGTGGGGAACCAAGAGACCCAGTACTTC.

This clonotype showed up just a few times. The chain employs TRBV7-2 and TRBJ1-1; unclear D gene. Deletions cut 1 base from V and 4 bases from J, with 16 bases between. The CDR3 spans 16 residues. Germline V gene sequence: CDR1 SGHTA, CDR2 FQGNSA. In nucleotides, the CDR3 is TGTGCCAGCAGCTTAGTGAATATGGGCTTGGCCACTGAAGCTTTCTTT. It encodes CASSLVNMGLATEAFF.

This chain joins TRBV15 and TRBJ2-2, with D maybe TRBD2 (5 bases). Trimming removed 3 bases at V and 4 bases at J, with 15 bases between. The CDR3 consists of 16 residues. Germline lookup yields CDR1 LNHNV and CDR2 YYDKDF (reference sequence). The CDR3 sequence is CATSSSGNPATGELFF. In nucleotides, the CDR3 is TGTGCCACCAGCAGTTCCGGGAACCCCGCCACCGGGGAGCTGTTTTTT.

V usage is TRBV6-1 and J usage is TRBJ2-7; D might be TRBD1 or TRBD2, each matching 5 bases. V lost 5 bases, J lost 6 bases, and 14 bases lay in between. There are 13 residues in the CDR3. Germline V gives CDR1 MNHNS, CDR2 SASEGT. CDR3 in amino acids: CASSLGVISEQYF. CDR3 DNA sequence: TGTGCCAGCAGTCTGGGGGTGATCTCCGAGCAGTACTTC.

The gene calls are TRBV10-3 and TRBJ2-2; 7 bases align to TRBD2. The J segment lost 1 base and the V segment lost 7 bases, leaving 9 bases of the junction unmatched. Germline-derived CDR1 and CDR2 are ENHRY and SYGVKD. The CDR3 spans 16 residues. The CDR3 DNA reads as TGTGCCATCACCGCGCGGGGGATGATGAACACCGGGGAGCTGTTTTTT. It encodes CAITARGMMNTGELFF.

The chain joins TRBV7-9 to TRBJ1-6; no definite D call. V lost 6 bases and J 10 bases, leaving 10 bases between the germline ends. In germline, CDR1 is SEHNR, CDR2 FQNEAQ (reference sequence). This CDR3 has 12 amino acids. The CDR3 reads CASSSEGSPLHF. The CDR3 region has the DNA TGTGCCAGCAGTTCCGAAGGCTCACCCCTCCACTTT.

This clonotype showed up just a few times. The gene calls are TRBV10-3 and TRBJ1-2; 8 nucleotides line up with TRBD1. CDR3 size: 16 residues. The germline V gene encodes CDR1 ENHRY and CDR2 SYGVKD. Losses at the gene ends were 0 bases for V and 4 bases for J; bases not matched to a gene: 7. CDR3 sequence: CAISESAAGQAYGYTF. The DNA for the CDR3 is TGTGCCATCAGTGAGTCGGCGGCGGGACAGGCCTATGGCTACACCTTC.

This clonotype was seen a few times. For the CDR3, the DNA is TGCAGTGCTGCCTTGAACACTGAAGCTTTCTTT. Translated, it gives CSAALNTEAFF. This chain connects TRBV20-1 to TRBJ1-1; no definite D call. The CDR3 has 11 amino acids. V gave up 5 bases and J gave up 0 bases, with 4 bases separating them. The germline V gene encodes CDR1 DFQATT and CDR2 SNEGSKA (reference sequence).

This clonotype has more than one count but fewer than ten. The rearrangement joins TRBV10-3 to TRBJ1-2; D uncertain. CDR3 length equals 13 residues. CDR1 and CDR2 (germline): ENHRY, SYGVKD. V was shortened by 2 bases and J by 3 bases, with 7 bases between the two germline ends. The CDR3 coding sequence is TGTGCCATCAGTGAGGCGTCGGACTATGGCTACACCTTC. Residues: CAISEASDYGYTF.

The sample holds a few counts of this clonotype. J is TRBJ2-2 and V is TRBV18; D unresolved. Germline CDR1 KGHSH, CDR2 LQKENI. V gave up 3 bases and J gave up 0 bases, with 5 bases separating them. The CDR3 is 14 amino acids. CDR3: CASSPTTNTGELFF. In DNA, the CDR3 is TGTGCCAGCTCACCTACAACGAACACCGGGGAGCTGTTTTTT.

This sequence joins TRBV7-9 and TRBJ1-2, with a possible D match to TRBD1 (5 bases). Germline values: CDR1 SEHNR, CDR2 FQNEAQ (reference sequence). V lost 2 bases and J lost 1, with 8 bases in between. The CDR3 runs to 14 residues. Here the CDR3 DNA reads TGTGCCAGCAGCTTAAGACAGAGTAACTATGGCTACACCTTC. This encodes CASSLRQSNYGYTF.

This clonotype was observed at least ten times. The chain links TRBV12-3 or TRBV12-4 to TRBJ1-1; D is unresolved. This CDR3 comprises 12 residues. Trimming took off 4 bases at V and 10 bases at J, with 13 bases between the two ends. CDR3 residues: CASSSWEIPAFF. CDR3 sequence (DNA): TGTGCCAGCAGTTCTTGGGAGATTCCAGCTTTCTTT.

This clonotype occurred many times. The chain couples TRBV4-2 to TRBJ2-2, with D unclear. Germline assignment: CDR1 LGHNA and CDR2 YNFKEQ. With 5 bases removed from V and 0 bases from J, the gap between germline ends came to 16 bases. The CDR3 length is 17 residues. In DNA form, the CDR3 reads TGTGCCAGCAGCGAAAGCCAGTTGATCGCGAACACCGGGGAGCTGTTTTTT. Translated: CASSESQLIANTGELFF.

The chain links TRBV19 to TRBJ1-2; no clear D. Germline CDR1 and CDR2: LNHDA and SQIVND (reference sequence). V was cut by 6 bases and J by 0 bases, with 11 bases left in between. This CDR3 is built from 14 residues. The CDR3 DNA reads TGTGCCAGTAGAATCAGGAGTGCTAACTATGGCTACACCTTC. It translates to CASRIRSANYGYTF.